This TCR beta chain originates from a study of CD8+ T cells in alopecia areata (dated by TCRdb to the late 2010s). A note on the overall study: In both human patients and the C3H/HeJ mouse model, the study applied high-throughput TCRbeta sequencing to look at T cell clonal expansion in alopecia areata. Human TCRbeta sequencing covered scalp tissue and sorted CD4+ and CD8+ peripheral blood T cells from patchy and totalis/universalis alopecia areata patients and healthy controls. Scalp clonality was compared among normal scalp (n=4), patchy alopecia areata scalp (n=8), and alopecia totalis/universalis scalp (n=8). RNA came from the PAXgene miRNA kit for fixed scalp, the miRNeasy kit for PBMCs, and the RNeasy kit for mouse skin. immunoSEQ multiplex PCR using 35 Vbeta forward primers and 13 Jbeta reverse primers was used to amplify TCRbeta CDR3 regions. Study-level results and caveats: TCR sequences shared between patients were less clear than in mice, possibly partly because of HLA diversity in the patient population. Compared with normal scalp, lesional scalp had higher clonality and more expanded CD8+ clones, particularly in alopecia totalis/universalis, a pattern that suggests antigenic drive. Resident alphabeta T cells in normal human skin are also sequenced, complicating scalp TCR repertoire analysis, unlike mouse skin dominated by gammadelta T cells.

The library was generated by the immunoSEQ multiplex PCR assay. To provide template for TCR sequencing, every sample had RNA extracted and reverse transcribed into cDNA. SuperScript III was used to make first-strand cDNA, primed with a 2:1 mix of oligo-dT and random hexamers. A synthetic immune receptor repertoire was used to assess amplification bias, and residual bias was removed computationally. The source study handled its data this way. After raw reads were preprocessed to remove errors, the CDR3 was defined following IMGT conventions as running from the conserved cysteine to phenylalanine. To get clonality, Shannon entropy was normalized by log2 of the number of productive unique TCRs and the result was subtracted from 1. Whether each scalp clone was CD4 or CD8 was inferred by checking scalp TCRbeta sequences against the CD4 and CD8 repertoires from sorted blood. The immuneACCESS repertoire file appears here via TCRdb, limited to in-frame rearrangements. These files lack a portion of the clones; in checked studies, under half of the deficit traces to unresolved V genes, and the cause of the others is not known. That table gives V, J and clone size, and the DNA gave D and trimming. This sample has more than 95,000 clones in its table, and less than 50% of those were observed once. The leading ten clones occupy roughly a tenth of the sample.

For CDR1 and CDR2, the germline V gene lists MNHEY and SVGAGI. The CDR3 numbers 10 residues from cysteine through phenylalanine. Of the read, only the CDR3 DNA is kept; its 30 bases are in frame from base 1. Trimming takes 5 bases from V and 8 bases from J, and the germline ends sit 7 bases apart. From alopecia areata patients, peripheral blood was collected along with lesional scalp punch biopsies. After PBMCs were isolated by density centrifugation and stained for CD3, CD4 and CD8, a FACSAria was used to sort CD4+ and CD8+ T cells. Untreated alopecia areata patients were recruited as part of a multicenter biomarker study. Blood CD8+ T cells from 4 to 6 biomarker-study patients were further sorted into NKG2D-low and NKG2D-high fractions. Worth noting for this clone: Its antigen target is currently unknown. The record has no base qualities; no much larger clone is one base away.

The sequenced material came from NKG2D-low CD8+ T cells sorted from blood. Sample cell subset or site, as interpreted from the label and publication: sorted CD8+ NKG2D-low blood T cells. Here the chain combines TRBV6-5 and TRBJ2-7; the D gene is perhaps TRBD2, from 5 matching bases. The TCR sequence derives from a human donor with alopecia areata. Read as DNA, the sequence is TGTGCCAGCAGTGGGGAGAAGCAGTACTTC. The resulting protein is CASSGEKQYF.